These T cell receptor beta chains were read from a single sample in a study of identical twins. Each CDR3 protein is one row after TCRdb ran MiXCR on the 5' RACE reads. The data show over 200,000 distinct CDR3 sequences, over 9.5% seen once. Sequencing input: memory T cells sorted from blood. The receptors were gathered from a man aged 50 or older in good health. Each CDR3 is given with its conserved first and last residue. Fields, in order: clone size, J gene, D gene, V gene, CDR3 protein, CDR3 DNA. D genes are given only for firm matches. Only some rows state a clone size, as once, few, many or a class for expanded clones.

size: -
J: TRBJ2-2
D: TRBD2
V: TRBV6-2/TRBV6-3
CDR3: CASSHGTSGTGELFF
DNA: TGTGCCAGCAGCCACGGGACTAGCGGGACCGGGGAGCTGTTTTTT

size: -
J: TRBJ2-7
D: -
V: TRBV6-1
CDR3: CASSEVEGSRVRQYF
DNA: TGTGCCAGCAGTGAAGTGGAGGGCAGCCGCGTCAGGCAGTACTTC

size: few
J: TRBJ2-7
D: -
V: TRBV6-5
CDR3: CASSYLGRRYF
DNA: TGTGCCAGCAGTTACTTGGGGAGGAGGTACTTC

size: -
J: TRBJ2-5
D: TRBD2
V: TRBV15
CDR3: CATSSGFSSGAQETQYF
DNA: TGTGCCACCAGCAGTGGCTTTTCCAGCGGGGCCCAAGAGACCCAGTACTTC

size: -
J: TRBJ2-3
D: -
V: TRBV9
CDR3: CASSVGAGLGTDTQYF
DNA: TGTGCCAGCAGCGTAGGAGCGGGTCTGGGCACAGATACGCAGTATTTT

size: once
J: TRBJ1-2
D: -
V: TRBV20-1
CDR3: CSAMGVQGSATF
DNA: TGCAGTGCCATGGGAGTCCAAGGGTCCGCCACCTTC

size: -
J: TRBJ2-1
D: TRBD2
V: TRBV29-1
CDR3: CSAGTREEGEQFF
DNA: TGCAGCGCCGGAACGCGGGAGGAAGGTGAGCAGTTCTTC

size: -
J: TRBJ2-3
D: TRBD2
V: TRBV28
CDR3: CASSFLAGTSGSTDTQYF
DNA: TGTGCCAGCAGTTTTTTAGCGGGGACTAGCGGTAGCACAGATACGCAGTATTTT

size: few
J: TRBJ2-7
D: TRBD1
V: TRBV7-6
CDR3: CASSLGSRDRSYEQYF
DNA: TGTGCCAGCAGCTTAGGGTCACGGGACAGGTCCTACGAGCAGTACTTC

size: few
J: TRBJ1-6
D: -
V: TRBV5-1
CDR3: CASSLASGPNNSPLHF
DNA: TGCGCCAGCAGCCTTGCTTCGGGACCTAATAATTCACCCCTCCACTTT

size: many
J: TRBJ2-5
D: TRBD2
V: TRBV12-3/TRBV12-4
CDR3: CASSGGRVQETQYF
DNA: TGTGCCAGCAGTGGGGGGAGGGTCCAAGAGACCCAGTACTTC

size: few
J: TRBJ2-1
D: TRBD2
V: TRBV6-2/TRBV6-3
CDR3: CASSYSAGLALNEQFF
DNA: TGTGCCAGCAGTTACTCGGCGGGACTAGCATTAAATGAGCAGTTCTTC

size: -
J: TRBJ2-5
D: TRBD2
V: TRBV5-5
CDR3: CASSPGRVEETQYF
DNA: TGTGCCAGCAGCCCTGGGAGGGTTGAAGAGACCCAGTACTTC

size: -
J: TRBJ2-3
D: -
V: TRBV11-2
CDR3: CASSPWRGPSTDTQYF
DNA: TGTGCCAGCAGCCCCTGGAGGGGTCCTAGCACAGATACGCAGTATTTT

size: -
J: TRBJ2-7
D: -
V: TRBV12-3/TRBV12-4
CDR3: CASSFRRDYEQYF
DNA: TGTGCCAGCAGTTTCCGACGGGACTACGAGCAGTACTTC

size: -
J: TRBJ2-3
D: -
V: TRBV5-6
CDR3: CASSSVLADTQYF
DNA: TGTGCCAGCAGCTCGGTACTTGCAGATACGCAGTATTTT

size: few
J: TRBJ1-5
D: TRBD1
V: TRBV20-1
CDR3: CSARSLQTGTDSNQPQHF
DNA: TGCAGTGCTAGGTCGTTGCAGACCGGGACAGATAGCAATCAGCCCCAGCATTTT

size: many
J: TRBJ2-3
D: -
V: TRBV3-1
CDR3: CASSRQPGLGDTQYF
DNA: TGTGCCAGCAGCCGACAGCCGGGCCTGGGGGATACGCAGTATTTT

size: -
J: TRBJ2-7
D: TRBD1
V: TRBV18
CDR3: CASSISGTGNYEQYF
DNA: TGTGCCAGCTCCATCTCCGGGACAGGGAATTACGAGCAGTACTTC

size: many
J: TRBJ2-7
D: TRBD2
V: TRBV20-1
CDR3: CSARDPRLAGSYEQYF
DNA: TGCAGTGCTAGAGACCCTAGGCTAGCGGGATCCTACGAGCAGTACTTC

size: few
J: TRBJ2-2
D: -
V: TRBV6-1
CDR3: CASTVGTETGELFF
DNA: TGTGCCAGCACCGTCGGGACCGAGACCGGGGAGCTGTTTTTT

size: many
J: TRBJ1-1
D: -
V: TRBV5-1
CDR3: CASSLVRGTEAFF
DNA: TGCGCCAGCAGCTTGGTGAGGGGCACTGAAGCTTTCTTT

size: few
J: TRBJ2-7
D: -
V: TRBV11-2
CDR3: CASSSPTRAYEQYF
DNA: TGTGCCAGCAGCAGCCCAACAAGGGCCTACGAGCAGTACTTC

size: -
J: TRBJ2-5
D: TRBD1
V: TRBV25-1
CDR3: CASSEFGQGKETQYF
DNA: TGTGCCAGCAGTGAGTTTGGACAGGGCAAAGAGACCCAGTACTTC

size: many
J: TRBJ2-1
D: -
V: TRBV30
CDR3: CAWSQGLSYNEQFF
DNA: TGTGCCTGGTCGCAAGGGCTCTCCTACAATGAGCAGTTCTTC

size: many
J: TRBJ2-1
D: TRBD2
V: TRBV20-1
CDR3: CSATGTSAYNEQFF
DNA: TGCAGTGCTACCGGGACTAGCGCTTACAATGAGCAGTTCTTC

size: many
J: TRBJ1-2
D: -
V: TRBV29-1
CDR3: CSVASGGLYTF
DNA: TGCAGCGTCGCTTCGGGGGGGCTCTACACCTTC

size: many
J: TRBJ1-2
D: -
V: TRBV7-2
CDR3: CASRRDLNYGYTF
DNA: TGTGCCAGCAGACGGGACCTTAACTATGGCTACACCTTC

size: many
J: TRBJ2-7
D: -
V: TRBV5-1
CDR3: CASAESVGEQYF
DNA: TGCGCCAGCGCCGAGTCAGTGGGCGAGCAGTACTTC

size: few
J: TRBJ1-6
D: -
V: TRBV30
CDR3: CAWSVLRTARNSPLHF
DNA: TGTGCCTGGAGTGTATTGCGGACGGCGCGCAATTCACCCCTCCACTTT

size: -
J: TRBJ2-7
D: -
V: TRBV21-1
CDR3: CASSEGDVSDPDYEQYF
DNA: TGTGCCAGCAGCGAGGGGGACGTTTCCGACCCTGACTACGAGCAGTACTTC

size: -
J: TRBJ1-1
D: TRBD1
V: TRBV12-3/TRBV12-4
CDR3: CASSNRDRGGRVEAFF
DNA: TGTGCCAGCAGTAACCGGGACAGGGGGGGTCGGGTTGAAGCTTTCTTT

size: few
J: TRBJ2-3
D: TRBD2
V: TRBV20-1
CDR3: CSARTSGRPTDTQYF
DNA: TGCAGTGCTAGAACTAGCGGGAGGCCCACAGATACGCAGTATTTT

size: few
J: TRBJ1-1
D: TRBD1
V: TRBV4-2
CDR3: CASSPGGAANTEAFF
DNA: TGTGCCAGCAGCCCAGGGGGGGCAGCCAACACTGAAGCTTTCTTT

size: -
J: TRBJ1-6
D: -
V: TRBV12-3/TRBV12-4
CDR3: CASSSSSSYNSPLHF
DNA: -

size: many
J: TRBJ2-3
D: -
V: TRBV12-3/TRBV12-4
CDR3: CASRGRGDTQYF
DNA: TGTGCCAGCAGGGGGCGAGGAGATACGCAGTATTTT

size: -
J: TRBJ1-2
D: -
V: TRBV10-3
CDR3: CAISDRDDGYTF
DNA: TGTGCCATCAGTGACAGGGACGATGGCTACACCTTC

size: -
J: TRBJ1-3
D: -
V: TRBV5-1
CDR3: CASSPDTVSGNTIYF
DNA: TGCGCCAGCAGCCCCGACACCGTCTCTGGAAACACCATATATTTT

size: many
J: TRBJ2-7
D: -
V: TRBV10-3
CDR3: CAISVYGEQYF
DNA: TGTGCCATCAGTGTTTACGGCGAGCAGTACTTC

size: -
J: TRBJ1-3
D: TRBD1
V: TRBV12-3/TRBV12-4
CDR3: CASSRQGPGNTIYF
DNA: TGTGCCAGCAGTAGACAGGGCCCTGGAAACACCATATATTTT

size: few
J: TRBJ2-1
D: -
V: TRBV18
CDR3: CASSPTRTSYNEQFF
DNA: TGTGCCAGCTCACCGACTAGAACCTCTTACAATGAGCAGTTCTTC

size: -
J: TRBJ2-3
D: -
V: TRBV11-2
CDR3: CASSLDGRGAGADTQYF
DNA: TGTGCCAGCAGCTTAGACGGAAGGGGGGCAGGGGCAGATACGCAGTATTTT

size: -
J: TRBJ2-2
D: -
V: TRBV20-1
CDR3: CSARDPRLDTGELFF
DNA: TGCAGTGCTAGAGATCCTCGACTAGACACCGGGGAGCTGTTTTTT

size: many
J: TRBJ2-5
D: -
V: TRBV20-1
CDR3: CSARAGQRWETQYF
DNA: TGCAGTGCTAGAGCTGGCCAGAGATGGGAGACCCAGTACTTC

size: many
J: TRBJ2-7
D: -
V: TRBV6-5
CDR3: CASSYLRGRSYEQYF
DNA: TGTGCCAGCAGTTACCTTCGGGGACGCTCCTACGAGCAGTACTTC

size: many
J: TRBJ2-3
D: -
V: TRBV10-3
CDR3: CAISESLLPGADTQYF
DNA: TGTGCCATCAGTGAGTCCTTACTCCCAGGCGCAGATACGCAGTATTTT

size: -
J: TRBJ2-7
D: -
V: TRBV4-2
CDR3: CASSQERAEQYF
DNA: TGTGCCAGCAGCCAAGAGCGAGCGGAGCAGTACTTC

size: few
J: TRBJ2-1
D: TRBD2
V: TRBV4-1
CDR3: CASRARLAGAQSSYNEQFF
DNA: TGCGCCAGCAGAGCTCGACTAGCGGGGGCTCAGAGCTCCTACAATGAGCAGTTCTTC

size: -
J: TRBJ1-2
D: TRBD1
V: TRBV11-1
CDR3: CASSHGDRDTNYGYTF
DNA: TGTGCCAGCAGCCACGGAGACAGGGATACTAACTATGGCTACACCTTC

size: -
J: TRBJ2-7
D: TRBD2
V: TRBV5-1
CDR3: CASSLALQAGSYEQYF
DNA: TGCGCCAGCAGCTTGGCCCTTCAAGCGGGAAGCTACGAGCAGTACTTC

size: few
J: TRBJ2-5
D: TRBD2
V: TRBV4-3
CDR3: CASSRSTSGGHQETQYF
DNA: TGCGCCAGCAGCCGATCAACCAGCGGGGGGCACCAAGAGACCCAGTACTTC

size: -
J: TRBJ2-1
D: TRBD1
V: TRBV7-6
CDR3: CASSLGGQNEQFF
DNA: TGTGCCAGCAGCTTAGGGGGACAGAATGAGCAGTTCTTC

size: few
J: TRBJ2-1
D: -
V: TRBV3-1
CDR3: CASSGAFEQFF
DNA: TGTGCCAGCAGCGGGGCGTTTGAGCAGTTCTTC

size: -
J: TRBJ2-4
D: TRBD1
V: TRBV11-1
CDR3: CASSWDDRGQRIKNIQYF
DNA: TGTGCCAGCAGCTGGGACGACAGGGGGCAACGTATCAAAAACATTCAGTACTTC

size: many
J: TRBJ2-3
D: -
V: TRBV2
CDR3: CASSGALAWSTDTQYF
DNA: TGTGCCAGCAGTGGAGCACTAGCCTGGAGCACAGATACGCAGTATTTT